The clone carrying this T cell receptor (beta chain) was counted a few times. The ends lost 3 bases at V and 5 bases at J; junction bases unmatched: 7. CDR3 length equals 15 residues. The germline V gene encodes CDR1 KGHSH and CDR2 LQKENI. This entry comes from a study of blood T cell repertoires in COVID-19. The table came from immunoSEQ multiplex PCR; TCRdb's copy has only in-frame clones and leaves some out. The sample records around 300,000 clones, roughly 86% being singletons. Sequencing input: PBMCs or T cells enriched from blood (not recorded which). V usage is TRBV18 and J usage is TRBJ1-3, with 7 bases identical to TRBD1. This sequence originates from a woman aged 18-29 years who had recovered from COVID-19. CDR3 sequence reads: CASSPTGNLRNTIYF. CDR3 nucleotides: TGTGCCAGCTCACCGACAGGGAATTTACGAAACACCATATATTTT.